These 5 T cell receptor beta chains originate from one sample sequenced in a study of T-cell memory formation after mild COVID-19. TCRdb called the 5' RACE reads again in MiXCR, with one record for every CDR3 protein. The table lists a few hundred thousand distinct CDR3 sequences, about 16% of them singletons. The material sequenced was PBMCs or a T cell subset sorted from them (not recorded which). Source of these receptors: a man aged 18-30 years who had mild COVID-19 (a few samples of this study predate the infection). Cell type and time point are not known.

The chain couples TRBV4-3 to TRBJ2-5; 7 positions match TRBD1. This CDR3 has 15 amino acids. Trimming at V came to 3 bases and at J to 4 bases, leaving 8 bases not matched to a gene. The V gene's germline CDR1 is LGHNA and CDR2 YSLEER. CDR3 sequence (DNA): TGCGCCAGCAGCCACACGAGGGGGCAGGGAGAGACCCAGTACTTC. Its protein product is CASSHTRGQGETQYF.

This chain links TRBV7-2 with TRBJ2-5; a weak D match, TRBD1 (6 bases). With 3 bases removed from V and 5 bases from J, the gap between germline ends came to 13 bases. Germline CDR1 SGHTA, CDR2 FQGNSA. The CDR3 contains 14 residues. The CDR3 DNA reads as TGTGCCAGCAGCTTTGGGGGCGTGGCGGAGACCCAGTACTTC. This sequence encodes CASSFGGVAETQYF.

The DNA for the CDR3 is TGTGCCACCAGTGATCACCAGCGGGGGAGCACCGGGGAGCTGTTTTTT. This encodes CATSDHQRGSTGELFF. The chain combines TRBV24-1 with TRBJ2-2; 8 nucleotides agree with TRBD2. Trimming took 3 bases from V and 4 from J; bases not matched to a gene: 6. CDR1 and CDR2 from the germline V gene are KGHDR and SFDVKD. The CDR3 totals 16 residues.

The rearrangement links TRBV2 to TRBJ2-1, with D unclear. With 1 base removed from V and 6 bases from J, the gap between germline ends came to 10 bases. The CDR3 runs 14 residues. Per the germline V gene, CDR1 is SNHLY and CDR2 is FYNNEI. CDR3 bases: TGTGCCAGCAGTGAAGTGAGCGTTTCCAATGAGCAGTTCTTC. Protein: CASSEVSVSNEQFF.

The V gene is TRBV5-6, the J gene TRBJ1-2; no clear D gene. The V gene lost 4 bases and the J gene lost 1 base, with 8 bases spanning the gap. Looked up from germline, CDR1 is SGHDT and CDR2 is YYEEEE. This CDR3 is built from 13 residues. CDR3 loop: CASSLGNNYGYTF. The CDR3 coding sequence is TGTGCCAGCAGCCTGGGGAATAACTATGGCTACACCTTC.